This T cell receptor (beta chain) comes out of a study of CD8+CD57+ T cells in acquired aplastic anemia. At the level of the study: 3.2 ug was the average amount of DNA from sorted CD4+ and CD8+ cells. The study's findings and limits: Found in both controls and patients were around 31 CD8+ CDR3 sequences. Patients and controls had CD8+ Simpson's diversity values that were not significantly distinct.

The authors sequenced patients whose flow cytometry had shown CD8+CD57+ cell expansion. Every patient was diagnosed with severe acquired aplastic anemia. Ends included, the CDR3 has 13 residues. Germline V gene data show CDR1 as SGDLS and CDR2 as YYNGEE. Profiling of TCR beta VDJ combinations and CDR3 sequences used genomic DNA as template. TCRdb processed the reads anew with MiXCR; each CDR3 protein has one entry. The table records hundreds of thousands of distinct CDR3 sequences, 82% of them present only once. Regarding this clonotype: Its antigen is undetermined. A read error is possible here, since a much larger clone lies one base away. The CDR3 carries no conserved terminal phenylalanine or tryptophan, so it likely arises from a read error. The limits of the CDR3 on the DNA are not certain, so only TCRdb's listed CDR3 is given.

Sequencing used sorted CD4+, CD8+, or CD8+CD57+ T cells (not recorded which) from PBMCs. The sequence was collected from a human donor with aplastic anemia. The chain links TRBV9 to TRBJ2-3; the DNA was not used to check the table's D call, TRBD1. The CDR3 region is CASSEGGQSTNTL.